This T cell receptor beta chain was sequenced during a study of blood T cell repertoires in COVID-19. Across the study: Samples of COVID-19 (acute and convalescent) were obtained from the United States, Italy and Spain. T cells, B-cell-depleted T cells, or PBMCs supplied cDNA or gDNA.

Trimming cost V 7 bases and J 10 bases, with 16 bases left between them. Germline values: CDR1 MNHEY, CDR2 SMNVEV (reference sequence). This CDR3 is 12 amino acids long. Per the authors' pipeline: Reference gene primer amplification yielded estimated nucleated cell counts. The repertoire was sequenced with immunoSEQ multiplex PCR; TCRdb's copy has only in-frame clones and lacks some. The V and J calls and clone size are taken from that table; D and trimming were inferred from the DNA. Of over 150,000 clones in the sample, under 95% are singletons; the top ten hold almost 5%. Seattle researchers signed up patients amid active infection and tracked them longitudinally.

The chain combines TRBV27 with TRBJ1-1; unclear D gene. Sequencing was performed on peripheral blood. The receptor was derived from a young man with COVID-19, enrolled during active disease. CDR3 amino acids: CASTRPGGPAFF. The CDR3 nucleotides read TGTGCCAGCACCCGACCGGGAGGGCCAGCTTTCTTT.